Listed below are T cell receptor beta chains from one sample, sequenced in a study of tumor T cells in aggressive B-cell lymphoma. The method was immunoSEQ multiplex PCR; TCRdb's version includes in-frame clones alone and lacks a portion of them. The repertoire holds more than 7,000 clones, with about 88% as singletons. Material for sequencing was tumor tissue. The receptors were sampled from an adult with diffuse large B cell lymphoma. Both conserved end residues are part of each CDR3. The D gene is left open where the match is weak. Some rows have no size entry. The others give once, few or many, or a class for an expanded clone.

cdr3_aa: CATLAGGSRWNEQFF; cdr3_nt: TGTGCCACACTAGCGGGGGGGAGTCGGTGGAATGAGCAGTTCTTC; d_call: TRBD2; v_call: TRBV10-3; clone_size: NA; j_call: TRBJ2-1
cdr3_aa: CAWREVWDTGEAFF; cdr3_nt: TGTGCCTGGAGAGAAGTCTGGGACACGGGTGAAGCTTTCTTT; d_call: NA; v_call: TRBV30; clone_size: NA; j_call: TRBJ1-1
cdr3_aa: CASSPIGSGQSYEQYF; cdr3_nt: TGTGCCAGCTCACCGATTGGTAGCGGGCAATCCTACGAGCAGTACTTC; d_call: TRBD2; v_call: TRBV18; clone_size: once; j_call: TRBJ2-7
cdr3_aa: CAWSGQGVRRGEAFF; cdr3_nt: TGTGCCTGGAGTGGGCAGGGAGTCCGCAGGGGTGAAGCTTTCTTT; d_call: NA; v_call: TRBV30; clone_size: NA; j_call: TRBJ1-1
cdr3_aa: CASSEMGQGPNQPQHF; cdr3_nt: TGCGCCAGCAGCGAAATGGGACAGGGGCCCAATCAGCCCCAGCATTTT; d_call: TRBD1; v_call: TRBV5-1; clone_size: NA; j_call: TRBJ1-5
cdr3_aa: CATLGRGSNTGELFF; cdr3_nt: TGTGCCACCCTGGGGCGGGGGTCGAACACCGGGGAGCTGTTTTTT; d_call: TRBD2; v_call: TRBV27; clone_size: NA; j_call: TRBJ2-2
cdr3_aa: CASSLYGTEGNTIYF; cdr3_nt: TGCGCCAGCAGCTTGTACGGGACAGAGGGAAACACCATATATTTT; d_call: TRBD1; v_call: TRBV5-1; clone_size: NA; j_call: TRBJ1-3
cdr3_aa: CASSLFRVGTEAFF; cdr3_nt: TGTGCCAGCAGTTTATTCAGGGTTGGAACTGAAGCTTTCTTT; d_call: NA; v_call: TRBV27; clone_size: NA; j_call: TRBJ1-1
cdr3_aa: CASRPQGDMSKQYF; cdr3_nt: TGTGCCAGCAGACCGCAGGGGGATATGAGTAAGCAGTACTTC; d_call: TRBD1; v_call: TRBV28; clone_size: NA; j_call: TRBJ2-7
cdr3_aa: CASSLDSLYTGELFF; cdr3_nt: TGTGCCAGCAGCTTGGACTCGCTCTACACCGGGGAGCTGTTTTTT; d_call: NA; v_call: TRBV5-6; clone_size: NA; j_call: TRBJ2-2
cdr3_aa: CASSQGGRSPYGYTF; cdr3_nt: TGTGCCAGCAGCCAAGGGGGCAGGTCCCCTTATGGCTACACCTTC; d_call: NA; v_call: TRBV4-2; clone_size: NA; j_call: TRBJ1-2
cdr3_aa: CSVAPSGGDTGELFF; cdr3_nt: TGCAGCGTTGCCCCCAGCGGGGGAGACACCGGGGAGCTGTTTTTT; d_call: TRBD2; v_call: TRBV29-1; clone_size: NA; j_call: TRBJ2-2
cdr3_aa: CASDETGGLYEQYF; cdr3_nt: TGTGCCAGTGATGAGACAGGGGGTCTCTACGAGCAGTACTTC; d_call: TRBD1; v_call: TRBV28; clone_size: NA; j_call: TRBJ2-7
cdr3_aa: CASSLAGGTGYTF; cdr3_nt: TGTGCCAGCAGCTTAGCAGGGGGCACTGGCTACACCTTC; d_call: TRBD1; v_call: TRBV7-2; clone_size: NA; j_call: TRBJ1-2
cdr3_aa: CASSPYSLFNYGYTF; cdr3_nt: TGTGCCAGCTCACCTTACAGTCTTTTCAACTATGGCTACACCTTC; d_call: NA; v_call: TRBV18; clone_size: NA; j_call: TRBJ1-2
cdr3_aa: CASSLTSGDYNEQFF; cdr3_nt: TGTGCCAGTAGCCTGACTAGCGGGGACTACAATGAGCAGTTCTTC; d_call: TRBD2; v_call: TRBV19; clone_size: few; j_call: TRBJ2-1
cdr3_aa: CASSEIGTGYNQPQHF; cdr3_nt: TGTGCCAGCAGTGAGATCGGGACAGGGTACAATCAGCCCCAGCATTTT; d_call: TRBD1; v_call: TRBV2; clone_size: NA; j_call: TRBJ1-5
cdr3_aa: CAWSVRGGTDTQYF; cdr3_nt: TGTGCCTGGAGTGTGCGGGGGGGGACAGATACGCAGTATTTT; d_call: TRBD2; v_call: TRBV30; clone_size: NA; j_call: TRBJ2-3
cdr3_aa: CASSGGGGGDEQFF; cdr3_nt: TGTGCCAGCAGCGGAGGGGGGGGCGGTGATGAGCAGTTCTTC; d_call: NA; v_call: TRBV7-8; clone_size: NA; j_call: TRBJ2-1
cdr3_aa: CASSSRHTGVGTGELFF; cdr3_nt: TGTGCCAGCAGCTCCCGGCACACAGGGGTCGGCACCGGGGAGCTGTTTTTT; d_call: TRBD1; v_call: TRBV7-9; clone_size: NA; j_call: TRBJ2-2
cdr3_aa: CASSLGGQLWRETQYF; cdr3_nt: TGTGCCAGCAGCTTGGGCGGACAATTATGGCGAGAGACCCAGTACTTC; d_call: NA; v_call: TRBV5-6; clone_size: NA; j_call: TRBJ2-5
cdr3_aa: CSVTGDYGYTF; cdr3_nt: TGCAGCGTGACAGGGGACTATGGCTACACCTTC; d_call: TRBD1; v_call: TRBV29-1; clone_size: NA; j_call: TRBJ1-2
cdr3_aa: CASTRGNTEAFF; cdr3_nt: TGTGCCAGCACCCGAGGTAACACTGAAGCTTTCTTT; d_call: NA; v_call: TRBV4-2; clone_size: NA; j_call: TRBJ1-1
cdr3_aa: CASSVGQGPNEKLFF; cdr3_nt: TGCGCCAGCAGCGTAGGACAGGGTCCCAATGAAAAACTGTTTTTT; d_call: TRBD1; v_call: TRBV5-1; clone_size: NA; j_call: TRBJ1-4
cdr3_aa: CASSFEGLQPQHF; cdr3_nt: TGCGCCAGCAGCTTCGAGGGTTTGCAGCCCCAGCATTTT; d_call: NA; v_call: TRBV5-1; clone_size: NA; j_call: TRBJ1-5
cdr3_aa: CASSGPRGTGLYEQYF; cdr3_nt: TGTGCCAGCAGTGGGCCCCGCGGGACAGGGCTCTACGAGCAGTACTTC; d_call: TRBD1; v_call: TRBV2; clone_size: NA; j_call: TRBJ2-7
cdr3_aa: CAIERGDYEQYF; cdr3_nt: TGTGCCATCGAGCGGGGAGACTACGAGCAGTACTTC; d_call: TRBD2; v_call: TRBV7-2; clone_size: NA; j_call: TRBJ2-7
cdr3_aa: CASSSGGTGGSGELFF; cdr3_nt: TGTGCCAGCAGCTCCGGGGGGACAGGGGGATCCGGGGAGCTGTTTTTT; d_call: TRBD1; v_call: TRBV7-9; clone_size: NA; j_call: TRBJ2-2
cdr3_aa: CATQGTGEAFF; cdr3_nt: TGTGCCACCCAAGGGACAGGAGAAGCTTTCTTT; d_call: TRBD1; v_call: TRBV11-2; clone_size: NA; j_call: TRBJ1-1
cdr3_aa: CAWSGGDGSSYEQYF; cdr3_nt: TGTGCCTGGAGTGGGGGGGACGGTAGCTCCTACGAGCAGTACTTC; d_call: NA; v_call: TRBV30; clone_size: NA; j_call: TRBJ2-7
cdr3_aa: CSAMTGKHTEAFF; cdr3_nt: TGCAGCGCCATGACAGGGAAACACACTGAAGCTTTCTTT; d_call: TRBD1; v_call: TRBV29-1; clone_size: once; j_call: TRBJ1-1
cdr3_aa: CASSPRWGGRGEQYF; cdr3_nt: TGCGCCAGCAGTCCTCGGTGGGGGGGGCGAGGGGAGCAGTACTTC; d_call: NA; v_call: TRBV5-1; clone_size: NA; j_call: TRBJ2-7
cdr3_aa: CASSRGQGADYGYTF; cdr3_nt: TGTGCCAGCAGCCGTGGACAGGGGGCGGACTATGGCTACACCTTC; d_call: TRBD1; v_call: TRBV11-1; clone_size: NA; j_call: TRBJ1-2
cdr3_aa: CASKGGGRSGNTIYF; cdr3_nt: TGTGCCAGCAAAGGTGGAGGGCGCTCTGGAAACACCATATATTTT; d_call: NA; v_call: TRBV6-1; clone_size: NA; j_call: TRBJ1-3
cdr3_aa: CASSIGQLNTEAFF; cdr3_nt: TGTGCCAGTAGTATAGGACAGCTGAACACTGAAGCTTTCTTT; d_call: NA; v_call: TRBV19; clone_size: NA; j_call: TRBJ1-1
cdr3_aa: CASSSLRNTEAFF; cdr3_nt: TGTGCCAGCAGCTCCCTCAGGAACACTGAAGCTTTCTTT; d_call: NA; v_call: TRBV5-5; clone_size: NA; j_call: TRBJ1-1
cdr3_aa: CASSSPLNTEAFF; cdr3_nt: TGTGCCAGCAGTTCCCCATTGAACACTGAAGCTTTCTTT; d_call: NA; v_call: TRBV28; clone_size: once; j_call: TRBJ1-1
cdr3_aa: CASSFGTGADTQYF; cdr3_nt: TGTGCCAGCAGCTTTGGGACAGGGGCAGATACGCAGTATTTT; d_call: TRBD1; v_call: TRBV5-6; clone_size: NA; j_call: TRBJ2-3
cdr3_aa: CASSQGQGRGQETQYF; cdr3_nt: TGCGCCAGCAGCCAAGGACAGGGAAGGGGCCAAGAGACCCAGTACTTC; d_call: TRBD1; v_call: TRBV4-3; clone_size: NA; j_call: TRBJ2-5
cdr3_aa: CASSSGTSTDTQYF; cdr3_nt: TGTGCCAGCAGTAGCGGGACTAGCACAGATACGCAGTATTTT; d_call: TRBD2; v_call: TRBV28; clone_size: once; j_call: TRBJ2-3
cdr3_aa: CASSLPWLGSFDTQYF; cdr3_nt: TGTGCCAGCAGTTTACCCTGGCTAGGGAGTTTCGATACGCAGTATTTT; d_call: NA; v_call: TRBV28; clone_size: NA; j_call: TRBJ2-3
cdr3_aa: CASSQGRGSPLHF; cdr3_nt: TGTGCCAGCAGTCAGGGGCGCGGCTCACCCCTCCACTTT; d_call: NA; v_call: TRBV11-3; clone_size: once; j_call: TRBJ1-6
cdr3_aa: CASSLTSGGADEQFF; cdr3_nt: TGTGCCAGCAGCTTGACTAGCGGGGGGGCCGATGAGCAGTTCTTC; d_call: TRBD2; v_call: TRBV7-3; clone_size: NA; j_call: TRBJ2-1
cdr3_aa: CASSPTGATNEKLFF; cdr3_nt: TGTGCCAGCAGTCCAACAGGCGCAACTAATGAAAAACTGTTTTTT; d_call: NA; v_call: TRBV28; clone_size: few; j_call: TRBJ1-4
cdr3_aa: CATVGGSANTGELFF; cdr3_nt: TGTGCCACCGTCGGGGGGTCCGCGAACACCGGGGAGCTGTTTTTT; d_call: TRBD2; v_call: TRBV10-3; clone_size: once; j_call: TRBJ2-2
cdr3_aa: CASSDRTSYNEQFF; cdr3_nt: TGTGCCAGCAGCGACAGGACTAGCTACAATGAGCAGTTCTTC; d_call: NA; v_call: TRBV7-9; clone_size: once; j_call: TRBJ2-1